The rows below give T cell receptor beta chains drawn from one sample of a study of CD8+ T cells in alopecia areata. TCRdb's copy holds only in-frame clones and misses some; the assay was immunoSEQ multiplex PCR. The sample includes about 180,000 clones, 63% of them seen just once. The material was CD4+ T cells sorted from blood, obtained at week 0. Receptors were obtained from a human donor with alopecia areata. CDR3s include the opening cysteine and the closing phenylalanine or tryptophan.

>14|TRBJ1-5|TRBV30
CAWSGGASNQPQHF
>12|TRBJ2-2|TRBV15
CATSRYSGELFF
>13|TRBJ2-1|TRBV4-3
CASSYSGGAEQFF
>15|TRBJ2-5|TRBV9
CASSVSETRKETQYF
>15|TRBJ2-5|TRBV7-2
CASSLGPGQLLSQYF
>12|TRBJ2-1|TRBV7-2
CASSLPRNEQFF
>14|TRBJ1-2|TRBV6-5
CASSRQKGDYGYTF
>13|TRBJ2-5|TRBV10-3
CAISLTLQETQYF
>13|TRBJ1-2|TRBV2
CASFAATGYGYTF
>15|TRBJ2-3|TRBV7-3
CASSTGTGVRDTQYF
>15|TRBJ2-1|TRBV29-1
CSAIPRIHPTNEQFF
>14|TRBJ2-7|TRBV14
CASSRGGRSYEQYF
>13|TRBJ2-1|TRBV6-1
CAGSSIGYNEQFF
>13|TRBJ2-5|TRBV18
CASSSGIVETQYF
>13|TRBJ1-1|TRBV15
CATSRDPYAEAFF
>14|TRBJ1-6|TRBV5-1
CASSLGQGSDTLHF
>14|TRBJ1-2|TRBV25-1
CASSEQGGNSGYTF
>14|TRBJ1-6|TRBV2
CASSEGVGDSPLHF